Listed below are T cell receptor beta chains from one sample, sequenced in a study of Ad26.COV2.S vaccination and SARS-CoV-2 variants. The assay was immunoSEQ multiplex PCR, and TCRdb's table has in-frame clones only and misses some. The sample consists of 350,000 to 500,000 clones, 80% to 90% of them appearing once. Source: peripheral blood, taken in a trial of Ad26.COV2.S vaccine versus placebo. The source is a person aged 18 to 59 who received the Ad26.COV2.S COVID-19 vaccine or a placebo. CDR3s include the opening cysteine and the closing phenylalanine or tryptophan. Each record gives: J gene, V gene, CDR3 protein.

j_call: TRBJ2-5
v_call: TRBV9
cdr3_aa: CASSPRVSETQYF

j_call: TRBJ2-5
v_call: TRBV10-3
cdr3_aa: CATSGEGKETQYF

j_call: TRBJ2-5
v_call: TRBV7-3
cdr3_aa: CASSLDGNSGSSAQYF

j_call: TRBJ2-2
v_call: TRBV24-1
cdr3_aa: CATSDLDGGDTGELFF

j_call: TRBJ1-1
v_call: TRBV19
cdr3_aa: CASSTLDRWGGEAFF

j_call: TRBJ1-5
v_call: TRBV4-1
cdr3_aa: CASSQEIQGNAPQHF

j_call: TRBJ1-5
v_call: TRBV10-3
cdr3_aa: CASKGDRGLNQPQHF

j_call: TRBJ2-1
v_call: TRBV19
cdr3_aa: CASSLTGGKSYNEQFF

j_call: TRBJ1-1
v_call: TRBV5-1
cdr3_aa: CASSKDRGRAEAFF

j_call: TRBJ2-1
v_call: TRBV5-1
cdr3_aa: CASRPTSGSSYNEQFF